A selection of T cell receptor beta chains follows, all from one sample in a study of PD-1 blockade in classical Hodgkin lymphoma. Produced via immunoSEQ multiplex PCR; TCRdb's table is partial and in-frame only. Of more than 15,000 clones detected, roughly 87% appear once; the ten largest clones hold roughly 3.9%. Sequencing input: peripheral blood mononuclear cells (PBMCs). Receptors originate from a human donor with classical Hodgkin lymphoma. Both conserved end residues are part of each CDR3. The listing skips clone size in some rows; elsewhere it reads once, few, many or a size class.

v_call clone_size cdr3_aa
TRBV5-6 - CASSLAQGVGEKLFF
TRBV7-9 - CASSPTGFNEKLFF
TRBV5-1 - CASSSEGREKLFF
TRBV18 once CASSPSRDIYGYTF
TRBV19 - CASSRQASSGGYTF
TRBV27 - CASSLQYQETQYF
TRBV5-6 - CASSPGVSNYGYTF
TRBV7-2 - CASSGMNSGANVLTF
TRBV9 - CASSGQTLNYGYTF
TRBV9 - CASSSTPGAGDYSEQFF